Listed below are T cell receptor beta chains from one sample, sequenced in a study of cytomegalovirus exposure and HLA in healthy donors. Profiling relied on immunoSEQ multiplex PCR, and the TCRdb table lists in-frame clones only, not all of them. This table holds more than 200,000 clones, around 83% found once. The sample taken for sequencing was PBMCs. All receptors come from a girl aged 10 to 17 in good health and CMV-seronegative. The CDR3 runs from the conserved cysteine through the conserved F or W.

V	J	CDR3
TRBV4-1	TRBJ2-1	CASSQEEIVSNEQFF
TRBV5-4	TRBJ2-6	CASSLVPSSGANVLTF
TRBV6-1	TRBJ1-4	CASSDLVGAGNEKLFF
TRBV7-2	TRBJ2-1	CASRQSGGNYNEQFF
TRBV2	TRBJ2-2	CASSEGRRTGELFF
TRBV6-1	TRBJ2-7	CASSEAGTSGSLRYEQYF
TRBV2	TRBJ2-1	CASNQRNKVEQFF
TRBV30	TRBJ2-7	CAWSLAGGPRYYEQYF
TRBV5-4	TRBJ1-1	CASSSKKEARGTEAFF
TRBV6-5	TRBJ2-6	CASSKDRSEANVLTF
TRBV4-3	TRBJ2-5	CASSPQYRGPGTQYF
TRBV15	TRBJ1-4	CATSRSPAGLDEKLFF
TRBV5-1	TRBJ2-1	CASSLVQGRVNEQFF
TRBV7-8	TRBJ2-4	CASSANQGSLAKNIQYF
TRBV7-9	TRBJ2-1	CASGSQGAWNEQFF
TRBV7-6	TRBJ2-1	CASSPAYNEQFF